One and the same sample provided the 8 T cell receptor beta chains below, sequenced in a study of PD-L1 blockade in urothelial cancer. Generated by immunoSEQ multiplex PCR, the TCRdb table keeps only in-frame clones and is missing some. The sample has about 45,000 clones, roughly 82% seen once; the top ten hold less than 15%. The time point is: peripheral blood 6 weeks after treatment start. The material sequenced was PBMCs, taken around atezolizumab (anti-PD-L1) treatment. The receptors derive from a man in his 60s with urothelial cancer.

The chain carries TRBV19 and TRBJ2-7; D call uncertain. The CDR3 has 12 residues. V lost 7 bases, J lost 2 bases, and 9 bases lay in between. Looked up from germline, CDR1 is LNHDA and CDR2 is SQIVND (reference sequence). The CDR3 DNA is TGTGCCAGTACCTCGGTGACCTACGAGCAGTACTTC. It is translated as CASTSVTYEQYF.

Regarding this clone: Germline and junction disagree at one end, which may indicate a read error. The V and J genes are TRBV7-9 and TRBJ2-3; 9 bases fit TRBD2. The CDR3 runs to 14 residues. CDR1 is SEHNR and CDR2 is FQNEAQ in the germline V gene (reference sequence). The CDR3 reads CASSDLAGAGDWDF. For the CDR3, the DNA is TGTGCCAGCAGCGATTTAGCGGGGGCCGGGGATTGGGATTTT.

The chain has TRBV6-5 and TRBJ1-3; the D is unclear. CDR1 and CDR2 from the germline V gene are MNHEY and SVGAGI. The CDR3 extends over 15 amino acids. Trimming left V 4 bases short and J 1 base short, with 11 bases between. This CDR3 reads CASSFLPQSGNTIYF. DNA for the CDR3: TGTGCCAGCAGTTTCCTACCCCAATCTGGAAACACCATATATTTT.

CDR3 amino acids: CASSLGALGTEAFF. The CDR3 coding sequence is TGTGCCAGCAGTTTAGGGGCGTTGGGCACTGAAGCTTTCTTT. This chain links TRBV28 with TRBJ1-1, with a possible D match to TRBD1 (5 bases). The CDR3 sequence is 14 residues long. Germline CDR1 is MDHEN and CDR2 is SYDVKM. V lost 2 bases, J lost 4 bases, and 11 bases lay in between. Combining the CDR3 with reference TRBV28 and TRBJ1-1 gives the whole variable domain DVKVTQSSRYLVKRTGEKVFLECVQDMDHENMFWYRQDPGLGLRLIYFSYDVKMKEKGDIPEGYSVSREKKERFSLILESASTNQTSMYLCASSLGALGTEAFFGQGTRLTVV.

This clone has just a few counts. This rearrangement joins TRBV7-2 to TRBJ1-4, with D tentatively TRBD1 (6 bases). The CDR3 totals 14 residues. CDR1 is SGHTA and CDR2 is FQGNSA in the germline V gene. V lost 4 bases to trimming and J lost 8 bases, with 14 bases between them. DNA for the CDR3: TGTGCCAGCAGCTCACGGGGGGCGGGGGAAAAACTGTTTTTT. Its protein is CASSSRGAGEKLFF.

The V gene is TRBV5-4, the J gene TRBJ2-5; D is ambiguous. Germline-derived CDR1 and CDR2 are SGHNT and YYREEE (reference sequence). There are 15 residues in the CDR3. V was cut by 3 bases and J by 2 bases, with 14 bases left in between. The CDR3: CASSSSQVVQETQYF. Written as DNA, the CDR3 is TGTGCCAGCAGCTCCTCGCAGGTAGTTCAAGAGACCCAGTACTTC.

This clone was picked up one time. The chain couples TRBV5-1 to TRBJ1-3, with D maybe TRBD1 (5 bases). Germline lookup yields CDR1 SGHRS and CDR2 YFSETQ. The CDR3 sequence is 14 residues long. V dropped 8 bases and J dropped 4 bases, with 16 bases sitting between them. The CDR3, as DNA: TGCGCCAGTAAACTAACAGGCTTCGGAAACACCATATATTTT. This encodes CASKLTGFGNTIYF.

This clone was seen more than once but under ten times. The rearrangement joins TRBV7-2 to TRBJ2-1, with 8 bases lining up with TRBD2. J lost 9 bases, V lost 4 bases, and 8 bases had no gene match. CDR3 length: 14 residues. Germline CDR1 SGHTA, CDR2 FQGNSA. CDR3 in DNA: TGTGCCAGCAGCTCGGGGGGGATATACGGTGAGCAGTTCTTC. This sequence encodes CASSSGGIYGEQFF.